One and the same sample provided the 26 T cell receptor beta chains below, sequenced in a study of graft-versus-host responses after intestinal transplantation (dated by TCRdb to the early 2020s). Their recognized antigens are unknown. The time point label for this specimen denotes: cells obtained before transplantation from donor or recipient. The library was produced with the immunoSEQ multiplex PCR assay. In its TCRdb copy, this immuneACCESS table keeps in-frame sequences only and misses some clones. Where compared with another copy, unresolved V genes explain less than half of these, and the others have no known cause. The sample has about 99,000 clones on record, about 90% of them singletons. 0.7% to 0.9% of the sample rests with the top ten. The starting material was unstimulated CD4+ T cells sorted from spleen or lymph node cells, obtained before intestinal transplant. The receptors derive from a human donor who received an intestinal transplant.

The chain uses TRBV27 and TRBJ1-2; D is possibly TRBD1 (6 bases). Between the trimmed V and J ends, which lost 11 bases and 4 bases, there was a span of 20 bases. Germline loops: CDR1 MNHEY, CDR2 SMNVEV (reference sequence). The CDR3 is 14 amino acids. The CDR3, as DNA: TGTGCCCGAAGGGGGGGGGAGTTAAGCTATGGCTACACCTTC. It specifies CARRGGELSYGYTF.

In nucleotides, the CDR3 is TGTGCCATCAGTGAGTGGCAGGGGGCCGGGGAGCTGTTTTTT. This translates into CAISEWQGAGELFF. This chain links TRBV10-3 with TRBJ2-2; 7 bases line up with TRBD1. This CDR3 contains 14 residues. The V and J ends lost 1 base and 6 bases, in that order; junction bases with no gene match: 2. Germline CDR1 is ENHRY and CDR2 is SYGVKD.

This sequence joins TRBV5-1 and TRBJ1-2; maybe TRBD1 (5 bases). CDR1 is SGHRS, CDR2 YFSETQ, per germline. V was cut by 0 bases and J by 8 bases, with 11 bases left in between. This CDR3 region has 13 residues. The CDR3 reads CASSLGAGEGYTF. DNA of the CDR3: TGCGCCAGCAGCTTGGGAGCGGGGGAGGGCTACACCTTC.

The chain links TRBV29-1 to TRBJ2-3, with 8 bases identical to TRBD2. The germline CDR1 and CDR2 sequences are SQVTM and ANQGSEA. J was trimmed by 2 bases and V by 7 bases; bases with no gene match: 2. The CDR3 is 12 residues long. The CDR3 reads CSAGLVTDTQYF. The CDR3, as DNA: TGCAGCGCGGGACTAGTCACAGATACGCAGTATTTT.

The V gene is TRBV5-4, the J gene TRBJ1-1; no definite D call. The CDR3 runs 14 residues. Germline CDR1 is SGHNT and CDR2 is YYREEE (reference sequence). The ends were cut back, 4 bases at V and 4 bases at J, with 14 bases in the middle. The CDR3 is CASSQTRASTEAFF. The CDR3 nucleotides are TGTGCCAGCAGCCAGACCCGGGCTAGCACTGAAGCTTTCTTT.

The genes are TRBV25-1 and TRBJ2-7; D might be TRBD1 or TRBD2, each matching 5 bases. The CDR3 loop spans 16 amino acids. The germline gives CDR1 MGHDK, CDR2 SYGVNS. With 2 bases removed from V and 1 base from J, the gap between germline ends came to 15 bases. CDR3 nucleotide sequence: TGTGCCAGCAGTGAAGGCGGGCCAGGGAGTTCCTACGAGCAGTACTTC. It encodes CASSEGGPGSSYEQYF.

V is TRBV6-5 and J is TRBJ1-3; the D is unclear. V lost 7 bases, J lost 1 base, and 5 bases lay in between. CDR1 and CDR2 from the germline V gene are MNHEY and SVGAGI. There are 12 residues in the CDR3. The CDR3 region is CASIGSGNTIYF. The CDR3 nucleotides are TGTGCCAGCATTGGGTCTGGAAACACCATATATTTT.

This chain joins TRBV2 and TRBJ2-2; 10 bases map to TRBD2. CDR3 size: 14 residues. Germline V lookup: CDR1 SNHLY, CDR2 FYNNEI. After removal of 7 bases from V and 1 base from J, the junction contained 0 bases not matched to a gene. The CDR3 reads CASKRGGNTGELFF. The CDR3 DNA is TGTGCCAGCAAGCGGGGGGGGAACACCGGGGAGCTGTTTTTT.

The CDR3 DNA is TGTGCCAGCAGCCCCCGACAGGGGGGAATGAGGTACGAGCAGTACTTC. Amino acids: CASSPRQGGMRYEQYF. The chain combines TRBV14 with TRBJ2-7; 9 bases are shared with TRBD1. This CDR3 comprises 16 residues. Trimming at V came to 4 bases and at J to 4 bases, leaving 11 bases not matched to a gene. Germline V lookup: CDR1 SGHDN, CDR2 FVKESK.

Comments on this clone: A read error may account for a junction end that differs from germline. The chain has TRBV4-1 and TRBJ2-5, with 12 bases matching TRBD2. This CDR3 region has 16 residues. Germline CDR1 and CDR2: MGHRA and YSYEKL. CDR3 coding DNA: TGCGCCAGCAGCGCTGAACTAGCGGGGGGCAGAGAGATCCAGTACTTC. Protein sequence: CASSAELAGGREIQYF.

V is TRBV30 and J is TRBJ2-1; TRBD2 aligns across 8 bases. The germline V gene has CDR1 GTSNPN and CDR2 SVGIG (reference sequence). V dropped 8 bases and J dropped 0; count of bases not matched to a gene: 6. The CDR3 runs 14 residues. CDR3 DNA sequence: TGTGCCGGCGGCGGGGGGAGCTCCTACAATGAGCAGTTCTTC. It is translated as CAGGGGSSYNEQFF. Filled out from reference TRBV30 and TRBJ2-1, the complete variable domain reads SQTIHQWPATLVQPVGSPLSLECTVEGTSNPNLYWYRQAAGRGLQLLFYSVGIGQISSEVPQNLSASRPQDRQFILSSKKLLLSDSGFYLCAGGGGSSYNEQFFGPGTRLTVL.

V is TRBV7-9 and J is TRBJ1-3; D may be TRBD1 (5 bases). The V gene lost 8 bases and the J gene lost 4 bases, with 18 bases spanning the gap. Germline-derived CDR1 and CDR2 are SEHNR and FQNEAQ (reference sequence). CDR3 length: 15 residues. The CDR3 region is CASWVMGREGNTIYF. CDR3 sequence (DNA): TGTGCCAGCTGGGTCATGGGACGAGAAGGAAACACCATATATTTT.

The J gene is TRBJ2-3, the V gene TRBV5-1; TRBD2 matches at 8 bases. Germline values: CDR1 SGHRS, CDR2 YFSETQ. J gave up 6 bases and V 1 base, and 4 bases lay outside the gene matches. The CDR3 contains 14 residues. The CDR3 DNA sequence: TGCGCCAGCAGCTTGACGGGAGGGCCGGATACGCAGTATTTT. It is translated as CASSLTGGPDTQYF.

V usage is TRBV6-1 and J usage is TRBJ1-2; 7 bases line up with TRBD1. The V segment lost 6 bases and the J segment 4 bases; nucleotides outside the gene matches: 5. The V gene's germline CDR1 is MNHNS and CDR2 SASEGT. CDR3 length: 13 amino acids. The CDR3 sequence: CASSRGQTYGYTF. The DNA of the CDR3 is TGTGCCAGCAGCAGGGGACAGACCTATGGCTACACCTTC.

The V gene is TRBV7-9, the J gene TRBJ2-7, with 10 positions matching TRBD2. V shed 5 bases and J 5 bases; nucleotides not matched to a gene: 3. The CDR3 extends over 13 amino acids. Germline lookup yields CDR1 SEHNR and CDR2 FQNEAQ (reference sequence). The CDR3 coding sequence is TGTGCCAGCAGCCCCGGGACTAGCGACGAGCAGTACTTC. Its translation: CASSPGTSDEQYF.

This chain uses TRBV27 with TRBJ2-3, with 10 bases identical to TRBD2. The CDR3 length is 16 residues. The J segment lost 3 bases and the V segment lost 2 bases, leaving 5 bases of the junction unmatched. Germline V gene sequence: CDR1 MNHEY, CDR2 SMNVEV (reference sequence). CDR3 sequence: CASSLQAGGGTDTQYF. The CDR3 DNA reads as TGTGCCAGCAGTTTACAAGCGGGGGGGGGTACAGATACGCAGTATTTT.

The rearrangement joins TRBV7-2 to TRBJ1-5; 12 positions match TRBD1. Trimming took 1 base from V and 6 from J; bases not matched to a gene: 13. CDR3 length: 19 residues. In germline, CDR1 is SGHTA, CDR2 FQGNSA. CDR3 DNA: TGTGCCAGCAGCTTAGACTTTCTCCGGGGACAGGGGGCTTTTCAGCCCCAGCATTTT. Residues: CASSLDFLRGQGAFQPQHF.

CDR3 sequence (DNA): TGTGCCAGCAGCTTGGGGGGGCCTGAGGAGACCCAGTACTTC. Residues: CASSLGGPEETQYF. The chain recombines TRBV5-4 with TRBJ2-5; possibly TRBD1 for D (6 bases). The V end lost 0 bases, the J end lost 5 bases, and 11 bases lay between the germline ends. The CDR3 is 14 residues long. The germline CDR1 and CDR2 sequences are SGHNT and YYREEE (reference sequence). Together with reference TRBV5-4 and TRBJ2-5, the CDR3 gives the full variable domain: ETGVTQSPTHLIKTRGQQVTLRCSSQSGHNTVSWYQQALGQGPQFIFQYYREEENGRGNFPPRFSGLQFPNYSSELNVNALELDDSALYLCASSLGGPEETQYFGPGTRLLVL.

The CDR3 DNA is TGTGCCAGCAGGAACGAAAGGGGGGCCTCCTACGAGCAGTACTTC. Protein: CASRNERGASYEQYF. This chain uses TRBV5-4 with TRBJ2-7; D could derive from TRBD1 or TRBD2 (6 bases each). Between the trimmed V and J ends, which lost 5 bases and 0 bases, there was a span of 15 bases. Germline CDR1 SGHNT, CDR2 YYREEE (reference sequence). The CDR3 has 15 residues.

This clone was seen more than once but under ten times. The chain combines TRBV10-1 with TRBJ1-3, with D uncertain. Trimming took 5 bases from V and 1 from J, leaving 9 bases between them. The CDR3 totals 14 residues. CDR1 WNHNN and CDR2 SYGVQD come from the germline V gene (reference sequence). Written as DNA, the CDR3 is TGCGCCAGCAGTCTTGGGGATTCTGGAAACACCATATATTTT. Protein sequence: CASSLGDSGNTIYF.

V and J are TRBV7-9 and TRBJ1-1; D gene uncertain. This CDR3 is built from 12 residues. Germline V gene lookup returns CDR1 SEHNR and CDR2 FQNEAQ (reference sequence). The V end was cut by 1 base, the J end by 12 bases, with 12 bases between. This CDR3 reads CASSLVGSRSFF. The CDR3 bases are TGTGCCAGCAGCTTAGTGGGTTCGCGGTCTTTCTTT.

This clone was counted between two and nine times. The V and J genes are TRBV19 and TRBJ2-7, with TRBD2 matching over 7 bases. The V gene's germline CDR1 is LNHDA and CDR2 SQIVND (reference sequence). J lost 1 base, V lost 2 bases, and 5 bases had no gene match. CDR3 size: 15 residues. This CDR3 is CASSISTSVSYEQYF. For the CDR3, the DNA is TGTGCCAGTAGTATATCTACTAGCGTTTCCTACGAGCAGTACTTC.

The chain is built from TRBV10-2 and TRBJ2-3, with 8 bases matching TRBD2. Trimming removed 6 bases from V and 4 bases from J; junction bases left unmatched: 9. CDR3 length equals 15 residues. Looked up from germline, CDR1 is WSHSY and CDR2 is SAAADI. The CDR3 reads CASRDPAGEADTQYF. Here the CDR3 DNA reads TGCGCCAGCAGGGACCCAGCGGGAGAGGCAGATACGCAGTATTTT.

The J gene is TRBJ1-1, the V gene TRBV5-1; D unresolved. V was pared by 2 bases and J by 1 base, with 6 bases between. Germline CDR1 reads SGHRS; CDR2 reads YFSETQ. This CDR3 has 13 residues. DNA for the CDR3: TGCGCCAGCAGCTTTGATCCGAACACTGAAGCTTTCTTT. Amino acid sequence: CASSFDPNTEAFF. Complete variable domain (other parts from reference TRBV5-1 and TRBJ1-1): KAGVTQTPRYLIKTRGQQVTLSCSPISGHRSVSWYQQTPGQGLQFLFEYFSETQRNKGNFPGRFSGRQFSNSRSEMNVSTLELGDSALYLCASSFDPNTEAFFGQGTRLTVV.

The V and J genes are TRBV4-1 and TRBJ1-1; possible D gene TRBD1, 5 bases. This CDR3 has 14 amino acids. V gave up 6 bases and J gave up 4 bases, with 15 bases separating them. Germline assignment: CDR1 MGHRA and CDR2 YSYEKL. The CDR3 protein is CASRRYDGGTEAFF. DNA of the CDR3: TGCGCCAGCAGACGTTACGACGGGGGCACTGAAGCTTTCTTT.

The table lists this clone with a count of one. The chain employs TRBV30 and TRBJ2-1, with D tentatively TRBD1 or TRBD2 (5 bases each). Trimming stripped 0 bases from V and 0 bases from J, with 15 bases between. CDR3 length equals 17 residues. CDR1 and CDR2 (germline): GTSNPN, SVGIG (reference sequence). CDR3 coding DNA: TGTGCCTGGAGTGTCACGTCGGGGCCTAGCTCCTACAATGAGCAGTTCTTC. This codes for CAWSVTSGPSSYNEQFF.